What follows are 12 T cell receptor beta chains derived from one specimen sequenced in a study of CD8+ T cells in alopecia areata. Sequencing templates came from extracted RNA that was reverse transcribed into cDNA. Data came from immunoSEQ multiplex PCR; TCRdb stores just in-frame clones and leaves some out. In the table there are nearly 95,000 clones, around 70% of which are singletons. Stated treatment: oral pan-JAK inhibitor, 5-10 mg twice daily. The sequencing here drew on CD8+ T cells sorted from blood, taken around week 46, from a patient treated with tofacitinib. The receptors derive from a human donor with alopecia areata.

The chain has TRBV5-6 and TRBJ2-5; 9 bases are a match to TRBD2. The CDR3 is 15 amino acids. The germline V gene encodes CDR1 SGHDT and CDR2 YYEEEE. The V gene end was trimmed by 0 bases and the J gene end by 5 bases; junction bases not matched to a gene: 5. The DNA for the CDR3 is TGTGCCAGCAGCTTGGCAGCTAGCGGGGCTGAGACCCAGTACTTC. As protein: CASSLAASGAETQYF.

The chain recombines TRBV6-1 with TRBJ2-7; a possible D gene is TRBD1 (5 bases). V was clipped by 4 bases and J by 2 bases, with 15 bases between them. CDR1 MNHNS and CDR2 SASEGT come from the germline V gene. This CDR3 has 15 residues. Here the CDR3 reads CASSAGLNRTYEQYF. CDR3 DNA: TGTGCCAGCAGTGCAGGCTTGAACAGGACCTACGAGCAGTACTTC.

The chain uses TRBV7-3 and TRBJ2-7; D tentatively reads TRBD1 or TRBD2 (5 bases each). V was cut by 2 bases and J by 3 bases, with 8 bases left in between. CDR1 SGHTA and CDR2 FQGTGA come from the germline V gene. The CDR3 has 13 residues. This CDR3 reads CASSLGAGYEQYF. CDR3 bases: TGTGCCAGCAGCTTAGGGGCGGGCTACGAGCAGTACTTC.

In DNA form, the CDR3 reads TGTGCCAGCAGCTTAGACGGCCAGAACACTGAAGCTTTCTTT. It codes for CASSLDGQNTEAFF. The gene calls are TRBV7-2 and TRBJ1-1; D uncertain. Trimming left V 1 base short and J 1 base short, with 7 bases between. Germline V gene sequence: CDR1 SGHTA, CDR2 FQGNSA. This CDR3 is 14 amino acids long.

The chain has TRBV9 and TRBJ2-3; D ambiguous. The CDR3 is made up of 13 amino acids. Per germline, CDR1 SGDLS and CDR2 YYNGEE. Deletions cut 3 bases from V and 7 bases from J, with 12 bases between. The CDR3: CASSGNSGYTQYF. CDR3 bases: TGTGCCAGCAGCGGGAATTCCGGGTATACGCAGTATTTT.

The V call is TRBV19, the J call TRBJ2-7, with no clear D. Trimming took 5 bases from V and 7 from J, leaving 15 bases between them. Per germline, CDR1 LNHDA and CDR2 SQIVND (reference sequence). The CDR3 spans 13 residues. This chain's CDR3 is CASSPRSLREQYF. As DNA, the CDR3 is TGTGCCAGTAGTCCCCGGTCGCTAAGGGAGCAGTACTTC.

CDR3: CASSQDSGDAGELFF. CDR3 DNA: TGCGCCAGCAGCCAAGATTCTGGGGACGCCGGGGAGCTGTTTTTT. The chain recombines TRBV4-3 with TRBJ2-2; the D gene could be TRBD1 or TRBD2 (5 bases each). V lost 0 bases, J lost 6 bases, and 11 bases lay in between. In germline, CDR1 is LGHNA, CDR2 YSLEER. The CDR3 is 15 residues long.

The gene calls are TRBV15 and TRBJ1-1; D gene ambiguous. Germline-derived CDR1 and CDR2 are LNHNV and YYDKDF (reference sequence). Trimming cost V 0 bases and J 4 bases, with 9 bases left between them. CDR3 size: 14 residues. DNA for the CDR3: TGTGCCACCAGCAGAGACGATTTGGGCACTGAAGCTTTCTTT. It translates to CATSRDDLGTEAFF.

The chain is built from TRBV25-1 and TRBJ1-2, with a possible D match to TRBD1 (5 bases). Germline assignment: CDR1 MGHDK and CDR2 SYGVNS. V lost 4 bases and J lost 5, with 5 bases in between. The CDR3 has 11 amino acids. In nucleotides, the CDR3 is TGTGCCAGCAGTGGGACATATGGCTACACCTTC. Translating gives CASSGTYGYTF.

The chain's CDR3 is CASRPGTSGGPNVYEQFF. CDR3 nucleotides: TGCGCCAGCCGCCCGGGGACTAGCGGGGGGCCGAATGTCTATGAGCAGTTCTTC. The V and J genes are TRBV4-1 and TRBJ2-1; 15 bases are a match to TRBD2. The CDR3 spans 18 residues. V lost 8 bases to trimming and J lost 8 bases; unmatched junction nucleotides: 16. The germline gives CDR1 MGHRA, CDR2 YSYEKL.

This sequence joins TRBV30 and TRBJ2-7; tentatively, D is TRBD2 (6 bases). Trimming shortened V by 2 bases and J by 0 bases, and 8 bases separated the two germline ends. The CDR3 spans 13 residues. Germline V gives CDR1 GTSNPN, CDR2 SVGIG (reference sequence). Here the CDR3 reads CAWSTGSSYEQYF. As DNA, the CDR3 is TGTGCCTGGAGTACCGGGAGCTCCTACGAGCAGTACTTC.

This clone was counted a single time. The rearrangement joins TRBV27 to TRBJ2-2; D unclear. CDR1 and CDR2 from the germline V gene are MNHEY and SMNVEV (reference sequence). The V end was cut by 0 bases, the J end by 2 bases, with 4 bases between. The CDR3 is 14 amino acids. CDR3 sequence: CASSLSLNTGELFF. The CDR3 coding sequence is TGTGCCAGCAGTTTATCACTAAACACCGGGGAGCTGTTTTTT.